This record concerns one TCR beta chain sequence. Its antigen is unidentified. The sample originates from a study of T cell responses to AZD1222 COVID-19 vaccine. Study-level results: There were vaccine-associated CD4 TCRs across spike, dominant at 160-218 and 743-854.

The table came from immunoSEQ multiplex PCR; TCRdb's copy has only in-frame clones and leaves some out. This repertoire shows roughly 140,000 clones, approximately 87% found once; its top ten account for roughly 9.1%. CDR3 length: 17 amino acids. J lost 0 bases, V lost 1 base, and 5 bases had no gene match. Germline CDR1 SGHVS, CDR2 FQNEAQ. The material was peripheral blood, obtained 28 days after the second AZD1222 dose. V and J are TRBV7-8 and TRBJ1-1, with 10 bases matching TRBD1. This clonotype originated in an adult who received the AZD1222 COVID-19 vaccine. CDR3 residues: CASSLGTGGTVNTEAFF. DNA for the CDR3: TGTGCCAGCAGCTTAGGGACAGGGGGTACGGTGAACACTGAAGCTTTCTTT. Full variable domain (outside the CDR3, taken from reference TRBV7-8 and TRBJ1-1): GAGVSQSPRYKVAKRGQDVALRCDPISGHVSLFWYQQALGQGPEFLTYFQNEAQLDKSGLPSDRFFAERPEGSVSTLKIQRTQQEDSAVYLCASSLGTGGTVNTEAFFGQGTRLTVV.